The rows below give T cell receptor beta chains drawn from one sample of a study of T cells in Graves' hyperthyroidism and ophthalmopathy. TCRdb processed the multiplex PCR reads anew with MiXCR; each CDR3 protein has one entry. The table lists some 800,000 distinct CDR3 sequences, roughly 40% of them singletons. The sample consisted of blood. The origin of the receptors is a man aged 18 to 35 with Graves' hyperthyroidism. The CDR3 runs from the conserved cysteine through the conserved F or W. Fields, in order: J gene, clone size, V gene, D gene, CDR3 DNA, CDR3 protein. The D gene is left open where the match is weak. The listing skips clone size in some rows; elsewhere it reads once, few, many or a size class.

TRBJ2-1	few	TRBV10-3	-	TGTGCCATCAGTCAGGGCAATGAGCAGTTCTTC	CAISQGNEQFF
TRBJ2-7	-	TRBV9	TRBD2	TGTGCCAGCCCGCCCGCCCTAGGCGGGAGGTACGAGCAGTACTTC	CASPPALGGRYEQYF
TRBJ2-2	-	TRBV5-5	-	TGTGCCAGCTATCATTACGCTTCGAACACCGGGGAGCTGTTTTTT	CASYHYASNTGELFF
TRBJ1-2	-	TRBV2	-	TGTGCCAGCATGATCGGGGGGGTGATTGCTAACTATGGCTACACCTTC	CASMIGGVIANYGYTF
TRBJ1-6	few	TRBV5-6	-	TGTGCCTGGAGTCCCTGGACAGCTTATTCACCCCTCCACTTT	CAWSPWTAYSPLHF
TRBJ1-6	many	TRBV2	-	TGTGCCAGCAGTGAGCAGGGTCCCGGATCACCCCTCCACTTT	CASSEQGPGSPLHF
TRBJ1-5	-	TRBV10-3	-	TGTGCCATCAGTGAGGGAGAGGGGGGCTATCAGCCCCAGCATTTT	CAISEGEGGYQPQHF
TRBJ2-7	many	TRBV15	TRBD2	TGTGCCACCAGCGGGGGACTAGCGACATACGAGCAGTACTTC	CATSGGLATYEQYF
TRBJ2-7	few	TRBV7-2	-	TGTGCCAGCAGCTCGGGACTCTCACTCTACGAGCAGTACTTC	CASSSGLSLYEQYF
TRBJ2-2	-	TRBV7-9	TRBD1	TGTGCCAGCAGCTCGCAGGGGGCGTACACCGGGGAGCTGTTTTTT	CASSSQGAYTGELFF
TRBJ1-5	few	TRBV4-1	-	TGCGCCAGCAGTGCAGCCTTGCATCAGCCCCAGCATTTT	CASSAALHQPQHF
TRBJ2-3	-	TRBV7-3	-	TGTGCCAGCAGCTTAGGAGAGGAGTATTTT	CASSLGEEYF
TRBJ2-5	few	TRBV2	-	TGTGCCAGCAGTGATCGGCTGGTGAAAGAGACCCAGTACTTC	CASSDRLVKETQYF
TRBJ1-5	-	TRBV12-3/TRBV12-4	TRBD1	TGTGCCAGCAGTTTATTGGCAGGGGGTCAGCCCCAGCATTTT	CASSLLAGGQPQHF
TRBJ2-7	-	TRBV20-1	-	TGCAGTGCTAGAGACCTGACCTCCTACGAGCAGTACTTC	CSARDLTSYEQYF
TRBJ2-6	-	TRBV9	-	TGTGCCAGCAGGGGGATTGGCACTGAAGCTTTC	CASRGIGTEAF
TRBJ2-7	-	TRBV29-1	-	TGCAGCGTTCGGAGGCCCGACAGCGGCGAGCAGTACTTC	CSVRRPDSGEQYF
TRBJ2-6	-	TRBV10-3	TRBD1	TGTGCCACCAGTGACGGCGGGACAGGGTCTTCTGGGGCCAACGTCCTGACTTTC	CATSDGGTGSSGANVLTF
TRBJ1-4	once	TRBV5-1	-	TGCGCCAGCAGCTTTCACGGGGCTAATGAAAAACTGTTTTTT	CASSFHGANEKLFF
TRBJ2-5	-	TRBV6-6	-	TGTGCCAGCAGTTACTCGAAAATGGAGACCCAGTACTTC	CASSYSKMETQYF
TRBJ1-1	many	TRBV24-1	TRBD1	TGTGCCACCAGTGATGACGGACAGGGGGCGAGTCGAGCTTTCTTT	CATSDDGQGASRAFF
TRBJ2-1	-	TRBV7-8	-	TGTGCCAGCAGCCCGAGTGCCGACTACAATGAGCAGTTCTTC	CASSPSADYNEQFF
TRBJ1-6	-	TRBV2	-	TGTGCCATCAGCCCGGGGACCGGGGGGCCCCTCCACTTT	CAISPGTGGPLHF
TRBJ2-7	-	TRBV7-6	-	TGTGCCAGCAGCTTAGTAGGAGGGTCCCTCGGCGAGCAGTACTTC	CASSLVGGSLGEQYF
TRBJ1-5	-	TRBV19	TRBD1	TGTGCCAGCCTGGACAGGGGGAGCAATCAGCCCCAGCATTTT	CASLDRGSNQPQHF
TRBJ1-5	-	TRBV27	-	TGTGCCAGCAGTTTCACAGGGTCGGGGCAGCCCCAGCATTTT	CASSFTGSGQPQHF
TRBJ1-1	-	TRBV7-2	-	TGTGCCAGCAGCTTGAAAGGGGTAACTGAAGCTTTCTTT	CASSLKGVTEAFF
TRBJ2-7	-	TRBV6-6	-	TGTGCCAGCAGTTACTCGATAGCGGTATCTGGCGAGCAGTACTTC	CASSYSIAVSGEQYF
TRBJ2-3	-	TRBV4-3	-	TGCGCCAGCAGCCAAGTGATGTACCATACGCAGTATTTT	CASSQVMYHTQYF
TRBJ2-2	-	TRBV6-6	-	TGTGCTATTGGGGGGCGGAACACCGGGGAGCTGTTTTTT	CAIGGRNTGELFF
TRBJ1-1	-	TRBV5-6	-	TGTGCCAGCAGCTTGGTATATAGAAATGAAGCTTTCTTT	CASSLVYRNEAFF
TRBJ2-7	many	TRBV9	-	TGTGCCAGCAGCGGGTCGGGGGAGCAGTACTTC	CASSGSGEQYF
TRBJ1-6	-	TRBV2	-	TGTGCCAGCACTCCGACATCTTCACCCCTCCACTTT	CASTPTSSPLHF